A selection of T cell receptor beta chains follows, all from one sample in a study of cytomegalovirus exposure and HLA in healthy donors. Sequenced by immunoSEQ multiplex PCR; TCRdb stores in-frame clones only, minus some. The sample has roughly 180,000 clones, 80% to 90% seen once. Sequenced sample: PBMCs. The receptor set was obtained from a man between 18 and 29 years old in good health and CMV-seropositive. The CDR3 runs from the conserved cysteine through the conserved F or W. A D gene is named only where the DNA matches it firmly. A row's size may be missing; if present it is once, few, many or a size class.

>TRBD2|TRBV9|NA|TRBJ2-3
TGTGCCAGCAGCATTGGACTAGCGGATTCCACAGATACGCAGTATTTT
CASSIGLADSTDTQYF
>TRBD1|TRBV11-1|NA|TRBJ2-3
TGTGCCAGCAGCTTCGGGGACAGGGGGTCAGATACGCAGTATTTT
CASSFGDRGSDTQYF
>NA|TRBV6-1|NA|TRBJ2-7
TGTGCCAGCAGTGTCACGGACACCGGTGCCTACGAGCAGTACTTC
CASSVTDTGAYEQYF
>TRBD1|TRBV27|NA|TRBJ1-1
TGTGCCAGCAGTATAACAGGGGTGAACACTGAAGCTTTCTTT
CASSITGVNTEAFF
>TRBD1|TRBV29-1|NA|TRBJ2-5
TGCAGCGGTATGACAGGGGGTGGGGGGGAGCAGTACTTC
CSGMTGGGGEQYF
>TRBD1|TRBV19|NA|TRBJ2-4
TGTGCCAGTAGTATAATGGCAGGGGGTAGCATTCAGTACTTC
CASSIMAGGSIQYF
>NA|TRBV27|NA|TRBJ2-1
TGTGCCAGCAGTTTAGATGTGCGGAATGAGCAGTTCTTC
CASSLDVRNEQFF
>TRBD1|TRBV5-1|NA|TRBJ1-2
TGCGCCAGCAGCTTGGCGGACAGGGGGCGACGGGGCTACACCTTC
CASSLADRGRRGYTF
>NA|TRBV5-5|once|TRBJ1-1
TGTGCCAGCAGCTTGGAGAGGAAGGCTGAAGCTTTCTTT
CASSLERKAEAFF
>TRBD1|TRBV29-1|NA|TRBJ1-2
TGCAGCGTTCAGACAGGGAATAACTATGGCTACACCTTC
CSVQTGNNYGYTF
>TRBD1|TRBV5-1|NA|TRBJ2-3
TGCGCCAGCAGCCCTGGGACAGATCTATACACAGATACGCAGTATTTT
CASSPGTDLYTDTQYF
>TRBD1|TRBV5-5|NA|TRBJ2-7
TGTGCCAGCAGCAAGGGACAGGGGGCTCGCGAGCAGTACTTC
CASSKGQGAREQYF
>NA|TRBV9|NA|TRBJ2-3
TGTGCCAGCAGCGTGGGACCTAGCGTCACAGATACGCAGTATTTT
CASSVGPSVTDTQYF
>NA|TRBV30|once|TRBJ2-2
TGTGCCTGGAGCCTGGGGCCCGGGGAGCTGTTTTTT
CAWSLGPGELFF
>TRBD2|TRBV4-1|NA|TRBJ2-3
TGCGCCAGCAGCCAAGACGGCCCAGCGGGGGCGGGCACAGATACGCAGTATTTT
CASSQDGPAGAGTDTQYF
>NA|TRBV9|NA|TRBJ2-2
TGTGCCAGCTCCGGACAGCCGAACACCGGGGAGCTGTTTTTT
CASSGQPNTGELFF
>NA|TRBV5-1|NA|TRBJ2-5
TGCGCCAGCAGCTTGTTAGGGGTCGGGGAGACCCAGTACTTC
CASSLLGVGETQYF
>NA|TRBV7-9|NA|TRBJ2-5
TGTGCCAGCAGCCCCCCGAACGGAGAGACCCAGTACTTC
CASSPPNGETQYF
>NA|TRBV7-9|NA|TRBJ1-3
TGTGCCAGCAGGGGAGGATTCTCTGGAAACACCATATATTTT
CASRGGFSGNTIYF
>NA|TRBV9|NA|TRBJ1-2
TGTGCCAGCCAGGAAGCTAACTATGGCTACACCTTC
CASQEANYGYTF
>TRBD1|TRBV27|few|TRBJ1-6
TGTGCCAGCAGTCTATACATGGACAGGGGGCAGATTTCACCCCTCCACTTT
CASSLYMDRGQISPLHF
>NA|TRBV29-1|once|TRBJ2-2
TGCAGCGTTGAAGCGGGACTCCCCACCGGGGAGCTGTTTTTT
CSVEAGLPTGELFF
>TRBD2|TRBV11-2|NA|TRBJ2-3
TGTGCCAGCAGCTCTCCGGGACTAGCCTTAACAGATACGCAGTATTTT
CASSSPGLALTDTQYF
>TRBD2|TRBV11-2|NA|TRBJ2-3
TGTGCCAGCAGCTTAGGCCGACTAGCGGATACGCAGTATTTT
CASSLGRLADTQYF
>TRBD1|TRBV5-4|NA|TRBJ1-6
TGTGCCAGCAGTATTGCCGGACAGGGCAATAATTCACCCCTCCACTTT
CASSIAGQGNNSPLHF
>TRBD2|TRBV9|NA|TRBJ2-7
TGTGCCAGCAGCGTAGGGCGGGGGAGGGGATCCTACGAGCAGTACTTC
CASSVGRGRGSYEQYF
>TRBD2|TRBV5-1|NA|TRBJ2-7
TGCGCCAGCAGCCTCCCGGGGGGGGGCGACGAGCAGTACTTC
CASSLPGGGDEQYF
>NA|TRBV25-1|NA|TRBJ1-2
TGTGCCAGCAGTGATGTGAAAGGGGTTGGTGAAGATGGCTACACCTTC
CASSDVKGVGEDGYTF
>TRBD2|TRBV13|NA|TRBJ2-1
TGTGCCAGCAGCGGCGGACTAGCGGGGAATGAGCAGTTCTTC
CASSGGLAGNEQFF
>NA|TRBV29-1|NA|TRBJ2-5
TGCAGCGTTGAACCCAGGGACCAAGAGACCCAGTACTTC
CSVEPRDQETQYF
>NA|TRBV15|NA|TRBJ1-1
TGTGCCACCAGCAGAGCTTGGCAGTTATCGATGAACACTGAAGCTTTCTTT
CATSRAWQLSMNTEAFF
>TRBD2|TRBV5-6|NA|TRBJ2-1
TGTGCCAGCAGCTTCCGAGCGGGGAGCTCCTACAATGAGCAGTTCTTC
CASSFRAGSSYNEQFF
>NA|TRBV6-5|NA|TRBJ2-2
TGTGCCAGCAGTTACCTCGGGAGTGGTACCGGGGAGCTGTTTTTT
CASSYLGSGTGELFF
>TRBD2|TRBV13|NA|TRBJ2-2
TGTGCCAGTGCGACTAGCATGAACACCGGGGAGCTGTTTTTT
CASATSMNTGELFF
>TRBD1|TRBV4-3|NA|TRBJ1-6
TGCGCCAGCAGCCAAGCAGGGGGACCCCTGGAGACACCCCTCCACTTT
CASSQAGGPLETPLHF
>NA|TRBV4-1|NA|TRBJ2-5
TGCGCCAGCATGGGGGGGCGAGAGACCCAGTACTTC
CASMGGRETQYF
>NA|TRBV7-3|NA|TRBJ1-1
TGTGCCAGCAGCTTAAACAGGGCGAACACTGAAGCTTTCTTT
CASSLNRANTEAFF
>NA|TRBV19|NA|TRBJ1-5
TGTGCCACTCGCCCGCGGCAGGGTAAGGATCGGCCCCAGCATTTT
CATRPRQGKDRPQHF
>NA|TRBV14|NA|TRBJ2-3
TGTGCCAGCAGCCAATCAGGGCTTGGCACAGATACGCAGTATTTT
CASSQSGLGTDTQYF
>NA|TRBV5-1|NA|TRBJ1-1
TGCGCCAGCAGCTTGGCGCCGGAGGGCCGCACTGAAGCTTTCTTT
CASSLAPEGRTEAFF
>NA|TRBV5-4|NA|TRBJ2-3
TGTGCCAGCAGCTGGGCTAACACAGATACGCAGTATTTT
CASSWANTDTQYF
>NA|TRBV27|NA|TRBJ2-7
TGTGCCAGCAGTCATATGAGGACGGAGGTCGGTTACGAGCAGTACTTC
CASSHMRTEVGYEQYF
>TRBD1|TRBV9|NA|TRBJ1-5
TGTGCCAGCAGTTTGACAGGGGGCAATCAGCCCCAGCATTTT
CASSLTGGNQPQHF
>NA|TRBV20-1|NA|TRBJ1-4
TGCAGTGCCCCGAGACAGGAAAAACTGTTTTTT
CSAPRQEKLFF
>NA|TRBV5-1|NA|TRBJ2-5
TGCGCCAGCAGCTTGACACAGCCTAAAGAGACCCAGTACTTC
CASSLTQPKETQYF
>TRBD1|TRBV7-9|NA|TRBJ2-5
TGTGCCAGCAGCCGAAAGGGCCAGGGGGCGTTTCAAGAGACCCAGTACTTC
CASSRKGQGAFQETQYF
>NA|TRBV6-5|NA|TRBJ2-3
TGTGCCAGCCGCGCCGGCACAGATACGCAGTATTTT
CASRAGTDTQYF
>NA|TRBV5-1|NA|TRBJ2-7
TGCGCCAGCAGTCGGGGGTCAGGCTACGAGCAGTACTTC
CASSRGSGYEQYF
>TRBD1|TRBV5-1|NA|TRBJ1-5
TGCGCCAGTCTACCGACCGGGACAGGCCTTCTCAAGGGCCACAATCAGCCCCAGCATTTT
CASLPTGTGLLKGHNQPQHF
>TRBD1|TRBV6-5|NA|TRBJ1-1
TGTGCCAGCAGCAATCGAGGGGGCGCCCCTGAAGCTTTCTTT
CASSNRGGAPEAFF
>TRBD1|TRBV6-5|few|TRBJ1-3
TGTGCCAGCAGTCAGACCCGACAGGGCGGGAACACCATATATTTT
CASSQTRQGGNTIYF
>TRBD2|TRBV20-1|NA|TRBJ2-4
TGCAGTGCCAAGACCTCCGGGACTACTAACTTC
CSAKTSGTTNF
>TRBD1|TRBV9|NA|TRBJ2-7
TGTGCCAGCAGCGTAGGTGGAACAGGGGCGTACGAGCAGTACTTC
CASSVGGTGAYEQYF
>NA|TRBV27|once|TRBJ2-7
TGTGCCAGCAGTCCAGGACTGTTTTCCTGCGAGCAGTACTTC
CASSPGLFSCEQYF
>TRBD1|TRBV4-3|NA|TRBJ2-5
TGCGCCAGCAGCCAGAGGACAGGCTCGGAAGAGCAGTACTTC
CASSQRTGSEEQYF
>TRBD2|TRBV29-1|NA|TRBJ2-3
TGCAGCGTTGTGGGGAGGGGCACAGATACGCAGTATTTT
CSVVGRGTDTQYF
>TRBD1|TRBV7-9|NA|TRBJ1-6
TGTGCCAGCAGCGCACGTGGACAGGGAAAGAGCTCCTATAATTCACCCCTCCACTTT
CASSARGQGKSSYNSPLHF
>NA|TRBV27|NA|TRBJ1-3
TGTGCCAGCAACAGCCCCCCCACGGCTGGAAACACCATATATTTT
CASNSPPTAGNTIYF
>NA|TRBV10-3|once|TRBJ2-5
TGTGCCATCAGCAGGACTATCGGGGAGACCCAGTACTTC
CAISRTIGETQYF
>NA|TRBV19|once|TRBJ1-2
TGTGCCAGTAGTAGGGCGATCCATCTACAGGGTACAGATGGCTACACCTTC
CASSRAIHLQGTDGYTF